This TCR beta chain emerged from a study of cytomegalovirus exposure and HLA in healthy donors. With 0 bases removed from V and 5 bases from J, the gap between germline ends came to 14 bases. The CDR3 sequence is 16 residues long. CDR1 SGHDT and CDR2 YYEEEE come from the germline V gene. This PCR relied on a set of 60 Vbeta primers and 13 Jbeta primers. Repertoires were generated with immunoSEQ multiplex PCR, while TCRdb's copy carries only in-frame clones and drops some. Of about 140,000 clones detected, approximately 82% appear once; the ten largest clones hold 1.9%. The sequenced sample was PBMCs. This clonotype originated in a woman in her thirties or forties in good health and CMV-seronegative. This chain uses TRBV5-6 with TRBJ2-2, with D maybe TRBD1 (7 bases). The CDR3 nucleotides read TGTGCCAGCAGCTTGGGCCTGGCAGGGGGGACCGGGGAGCTGTTTTTT. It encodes CASSLGLAGGTGELFF.